This paragraph covers one T cell receptor beta chain sequence. Its antigen has not been determined. No much larger clonotype is one base removed from it; base qualities were not supplied. The CDR3, from cysteine to phenylalanine, totals 13 residues. Left in the record is the CDR3 DNA by itself, 39 bases read in frame from the first base. The junction shows trimming of 3 bases on V and 7 bases on J, plus 11 bases between the germline ends. Looking up the germline V gene yields CDR1 SGHTA and CDR2 FQGTGA. These data come from a study of T cells after yellow fever vaccination (dated by TCRdb to about 2019). Regarding the research as a whole: The SMART-Seq v4 Ultra Low Input RNA kit was used to prepare libraries from fractions with low cell numbers. To follow T-cell clones before and after both primary and booster YFV17D yellow fever vaccination, bulk TCR alpha and beta repertoires underwent longitudinal sequencing. Two healthy male donors made up the cohort, one aged 18 to 29 years and the other aged 30 to 39 years. Blood was drawn at multiple timepoints before and after primary and secondary immunization, with bulk PBMC replicates and cell subsets isolated. What the study reported, not specific to this receptor: Compared with the primary T-cell response, the secondary T-cell response was weaker but faster, peaking on day 5 rather than day 15. A small fraction of clonotypes appeared in both the CD4 and CD8 compartments, likely as a result of convergent recombination. Because the study included only a couple of donors, the extent to which the findings can be generalized is limited. After the booster, most clones that had expanded after primary vaccination were detected again (approximately 95% of CD4 and 88% of CD8), suggesting broad maintenance of memory. Computational filtering was required because FACS-sorted repertoires could contain abundant contaminating clonotypes from the bulk population.

Per the publication, the treatment or condition label means: live attenuated yellow fever vaccine strain. At each blood-draw timepoint, two biological replicates of bulk PBMCs were collected. A standard Ficoll-Paque protocol was used to isolate PBMCs from peripheral blood. RNA was extracted with TriZol from bulk PBMCs, CD4 and CD8 fractions, and dextramer-positive and dextramer-negative fractions. Synthesis of TCR cDNA relied on 5'RACE template switching, a step that introduced a universal primer site along with unique molecular identifiers. Priming for cDNA synthesis came from both the TCR alpha and TCR beta constant segments. Two PCR steps were used to amplify libraries, with sample barcodes and sequencing adapters being added in the second step. Sequencing of libraries was done on Illumina HiSeq 2500 (2x100 bp) or NovaSeq (2x150 bp). As for the original processing: MIGEC handled demultiplexing of reads and collapsing into UMI consensus sequences, while MiXCR performed V(D)J alignment. Using edgeR on replicate PBMC samples, clonotypes were called vaccine-responding if FDR was below 0.01 and the log2 fold change was above 5 up to day 15. Each bulk clonotype received a CD4 or CD8 identity based on whether the sequenced CD4 or CD8 repertoire contained that clonotype at higher abundance. The raw public reads went through TCRdb reprocessing: fastp at Q25, MiXCR clone calling, in-frame beta chains kept. For every CDR3 protein sequence, its rows merge into one entry that carries the most common genes and DNA. TCRdb's processing, not the authors' own work, is the source of the V and J calls. Here the sample has just under 600,000 distinct CDR3 sequences; approximately 13% occur a single time. Clones ranked in the top ten supply roughly 13% of the sample.

The chain joins TRBV7-3 to TRBJ2-3; the D gene cannot be resolved reliably. The sequencing used PBMCs, collected on the day of the yellow fever booster vaccination. This clonotype was sampled from a young man who received the YFV17D yellow fever vaccine. CDR3 sequence: CASSFGVGNTQYF. The DNA sequence is TGTGCCAGCAGCTTTGGAGTGGGGAATACGCAGTATTTT.